This T cell receptor beta chain was recovered during a study of shared clonotypes between healthy human individuals. The donors, healthy adults who were HIV-negative, had experienced no recent acute infections or vaccinations. The V end was cut by 7 bases, the J end by 0 bases, with 13 bases between. Germline V lookup: CDR1 SEHNR, CDR2 FQNEAQ (reference sequence). This CDR3 has 14 residues. The authors split each subset's genomic DNA evenly across several immunoSEQ plates. The sorted-subset replicate PCRs were given 150 to 250 ng DNA, which is tens of thousands of T cell genomes. Sequenced by immunoSEQ multiplex PCR; TCRdb stores in-frame clones only, minus some. The data hold about 690,000 clones, with around 90% observed a single time. On this clone itself: What it binds is not known.

The study, taken as a whole, reports: The donor pool, a small one, limited the genetic and exposure-history diversity represented.

The TCR originated in a man aged 18 to 30 in good health. Some clones in this sample may be carry-over from other donors' samples. The rearrangement uses TRBV7-9 and TRBJ2-7; D not resolved. Sequenced material: memory CD8+ T cells from PBMCs. Noted subset: CD45RO+ cells pooled with CCR7-negative TemRA cells. For the CDR3, the DNA is TGTGCCAGCACCCCCGGGTGGCGCTCCTACGAGCAGTACTTC. Encoded protein: CASTPGWRSYEQYF.